The 21 T cell receptor beta chains presented below share a single source sample, sequenced in a study of blood T cell repertoires in COVID-19. Profiling relied on immunoSEQ multiplex PCR, and the TCRdb table lists in-frame clones only, not all of them. The data show under 200,000 clones, with roughly 86% seen just once and 2% to 3% held by the top ten. The sequencing sample was made of peripheral blood. Receptors originate from a man aged 40-50 years with active or convalescent COVID-19.

This clone was found once. J is TRBJ1-1 and V is TRBV5-1; the match to TRBD1 covers 8 bases. The germline V gene encodes CDR1 SGHRS and CDR2 YFSETQ. The CDR3 sequence is 15 residues long. The J segment lost 1 base and the V segment lost 3 bases, leaving 5 bases of the junction unmatched. DNA for the CDR3: TGCGCCAGCAGCTCCTCAACAGGGGGGAACACTGAAGCTTTCTTT. This codes for CASSSSTGGNTEAFF.

The chain carries TRBV6-2 or TRBV6-3 and TRBJ1-2; TRBD1 agrees at 9 bases. CDR1 MNHEY and CDR2 SVGEGT come from the germline V gene. The ends lost 5 bases at V and 7 bases at J; junction bases unmatched: 2. The length of the CDR3 is 12 residues. CDR3: CASSPGQGGYTF. CDR3 DNA sequence: TGTGCCAGCAGTCCGGGACAGGGTGGCTACACCTTC.

The chain couples TRBV30 to TRBJ2-2; D perhaps matches TRBD1 (6 bases). The CDR3 covers 14 residues. With 0 bases removed from V and 5 bases from J, the gap between germline ends came to 10 bases. Germline loops: CDR1 GTSNPN, CDR2 SVGIG (reference sequence). The CDR3 coding sequence is TGTGCCTGGAGTGTTGGACAGATTACCGGGGAGCTGTTTTTT. This encodes CAWSVGQITGELFF.

This clone has a single count. The chain has TRBV7-3 and TRBJ2-3, with 8 nucleotides matching TRBD2. The V gene's germline CDR1 is SGHTA and CDR2 FQGTGA. V lost 5 bases to trimming and J lost 4 bases; unmatched junction nucleotides: 8. The CDR3 runs to 15 residues. The CDR3 DNA is TGTGCCAGCAGCCCCGGTCGGGGGGGGGCAGATACGCAGTATTTT. Translation gives CASSPGRGGADTQYF.

The V call is TRBV7-3, the J call TRBJ2-5; perhaps TRBD2 as D (5 bases). The V gene lost 5 bases and the J gene lost 3 bases, with 10 bases spanning the gap. Germline V gives CDR1 SGHTA, CDR2 FQGTGA. The CDR3 sequence is 13 residues long. The chain's CDR3 is CASSPTREETQYF. Written as DNA, the CDR3 is TGTGCCAGCAGCCCAACTAGGGAAGAGACCCAGTACTTC.

This chain joins TRBV28 and TRBJ1-2, with D tentatively TRBD1 (5 bases). The CDR3 extends over 14 amino acids. Germline CDR1 and CDR2: MDHEN and SYDVKM. V was cut by 3 bases and J by 3 bases, with 11 bases left in between. CDR3 loop: CASSLGGADYGYTF. CDR3 nucleotides: TGTGCCAGCAGTTTGGGGGGAGCCGACTATGGCTACACCTTC.

The V call is TRBV13, the J call TRBJ1-2; 9 bases are a match to TRBD1. CDR1 PRHDT and CDR2 FYEKMQ come from the germline V gene (reference sequence). V lost 3 bases and J lost 8; bases outside the gene matches: 10. CDR3 length equals 15 residues. CDR3 region: CASSFRDRELKGYTF. The CDR3 DNA reads TGTGCCAGCAGCTTCCGGGACAGGGAACTAAAGGGCTACACCTTC.

This chain connects TRBV18 to TRBJ1-4, with D maybe TRBD1 (5 bases). Trimming removed 2 bases from V and 0 bases from J, with 10 bases in between. Germline V CDR1 and CDR2: KGHSH, LQKENI. The CDR3 runs 16 residues. This CDR3 reads CASSPFQGSTNEKLFF. In DNA form, the CDR3 reads TGTGCCAGCTCACCATTTCAGGGTTCAACTAATGAAAAACTGTTTTTT.

This chain uses TRBV4-3 with TRBJ1-2, with D tentatively TRBD1 (6 bases). V lost 0 bases and J lost 10, with 18 bases in between. The germline V gene encodes CDR1 LGHNA and CDR2 YSLEER. There are 15 residues in the CDR3. The CDR3 here is CASSQDKATGRFYTF. CDR3 sequence (DNA): TGCGCCAGCAGCCAAGATAAGGCTACAGGGCGGTTCTACACCTTC.

The chain couples TRBV20-1 to TRBJ2-7, with 7 bases matching TRBD2. Germline lookup yields CDR1 DFQATT and CDR2 SNEGSKA (reference sequence). CDR3 length: 14 amino acids. V trimming: 3 bases; J trimming: 3 bases; junction bases outside the gene matches: 8. CDR3 sequence reads: CSASRTGGRYEQYF. CDR3 DNA sequence: TGCAGTGCTAGTCGGACGGGGGGTCGCTACGAGCAGTACTTC.

The CDR3 bases are TGTGCCAGCAGCTTGGGGACAGCTAATGGCTACACCTTC. Encoded protein: CASSLGTANGYTF. The V gene is TRBV5-8, the J gene TRBJ1-2; maybe TRBD1 (6 bases). CDR1 and CDR2 (germline): SGHTS, YDEGEE. The V end lost 0 bases, the J end lost 6 bases, and 9 bases lay between the germline ends. This CDR3 spans 13 amino acids.

The V call is TRBV2, the J call TRBJ1-3, with D maybe TRBD1 (6 bases). Germline-derived CDR1 and CDR2 are SNHLY and FYNNEI. CDR3 length equals 17 residues. Trimming took off 1 base at V and 2 bases at J, with 15 bases between the two ends. The CDR3 protein is CASSEDSGGATGNTIYF. The CDR3 bases are TGTGCCAGCAGTGAAGACAGCGGGGGCGCTACTGGAAACACCATATATTTT.

The J gene is TRBJ1-2, the V gene TRBV7-2, with a tentative D call TRBD1 (6 bases). The CDR3 extends over 13 amino acids. V was clipped by 3 bases and J by 3 bases, with 8 bases between them. CDR1 is SGHTA and CDR2 is FQGNSA in the germline V gene. This CDR3 is CASSFAGDYGYTF. The CDR3 nucleotides read TGTGCCAGCAGCTTCGCAGGGGACTATGGCTACACCTTC.

The J gene is TRBJ2-7, the V gene TRBV24-1, with D tentatively TRBD1 (6 bases). CDR1 is KGHDR, CDR2 SFDVKD, per germline. The CDR3 totals 12 residues. Trimming pared 9 bases from V and 2 bases from J, leaving 10 bases between. CDR3 bases: TGTGCCACCCCCGACAGGACCTACGAGCAGTACTTC. This codes for CATPDRTYEQYF.

The chain links TRBV24-1 to TRBJ2-5; a possible D gene is TRBD1 (6 bases). The germline CDR1 and CDR2 sequences are KGHDR and SFDVKD. Trimming pared 1 base from V and 3 bases from J, leaving 11 bases between. The CDR3 spans 15 residues. CDR3 residues: CATSDFPDSKETQYF. CDR3 DNA: TGTGCCACCAGTGATTTTCCGGACAGCAAAGAGACCCAGTACTTC.

The chain joins TRBV5-1 to TRBJ1-5; 9 bases agree with TRBD1. The CDR3 spans 14 residues. Germline-derived CDR1 and CDR2 are SGHRS and YFSETQ. After removal of 4 bases from V and 6 bases from J, the junction contained 5 bases not matched to a gene. This chain's CDR3 is CASSPGTGFQPQHF. In nucleotides, the CDR3 is TGCGCCAGCAGCCCGGGGACAGGGTTTCAGCCCCAGCATTTT.

This chain uses TRBV9 with TRBJ2-1; 7 positions agree with TRBD2. Germline values: CDR1 SGDLS, CDR2 YYNGEE. J gave up 2 bases and V 0 bases, and 5 bases lay outside the gene matches. This CDR3 spans 16 amino acids. The CDR3 reads CASSVGGGIPYNEQFF. The DNA of the CDR3 is TGTGCCAGCAGCGTAGGGGGGGGGATCCCCTACAATGAGCAGTTCTTC.

The rearrangement links TRBV9 to TRBJ1-1, with TRBD1 identical over 10 bases. CDR1 SGDLS and CDR2 YYNGEE come from the germline V gene. The CDR3 spans 17 residues. V lost 0 bases and J lost 3; bases outside the gene matches: 8. CDR3 nucleotides: TGTGCCAGCAGCGTAGGTTTCAGGGGGACAGGGGACACTGAAGCTTTCTTT. The encoded protein is CASSVGFRGTGDTEAFF.

This clone was picked up a small number of times. V usage is TRBV10-3 and J usage is TRBJ2-2; TRBD2 agrees at 11 bases. The CDR3 contains 17 residues. V shed 5 bases, J shed 0 bases, and the junction held 5 bases outside the gene matches. Germline V lookup: CDR1 ENHRY, CDR2 SYGVKD. The CDR3 spells CAISPTSGASNTGELFF. CDR3 DNA sequence: TGTGCCATCAGTCCGACTAGCGGGGCATCGAACACCGGGGAGCTGTTTTTT.

This clone was counted between two and nine times. The chain combines TRBV28 with TRBJ1-6; 11 bases line up with TRBD1. J lost 10 bases, V lost 5 bases, and 10 bases had no gene match. CDR3 length: 16 amino acids. Germline V gives CDR1 MDHEN, CDR2 SYDVKM. The CDR3 is CASSATGTGGLSPLHF. The CDR3, as DNA: TGTGCCAGCAGTGCGACCGGGACAGGGGGACTCTCACCCCTCCACTTT.

This chain uses TRBV5-1 with TRBJ1-1; TRBD1 agrees at 9 bases. Germline loops: CDR1 SGHRS, CDR2 YFSETQ. The CDR3 length is 16 residues. V was clipped by 3 bases and J by 1 base; unmatched bases: 7. The DNA of the CDR3 is TGCGCCAGCAGCTCACTCAGGACAGGGGCGAACACTGAAGCTTTCTTT. The encoded protein is CASSSLRTGANTEAFF.